This is a list of T cell receptor beta chains from one sample in a study of cytomegalovirus exposure and HLA in healthy donors. This table comes from immunoSEQ multiplex PCR, and its TCRdb copy is limited to in-frame clones, with some not included. The repertoire holds roughly 150,000 clones, with approximately 80% as singletons. Sequenced sample: PBMCs. Receptors were obtained from a male donor in good health and CMV-seronegative. Each CDR3 is given with its conserved first and last residue. D genes are given only for firm matches. Not all rows give a size; the values are once, few, many and, for expanded clones, a class.

d_call: .; v_call: TRBV19; clone_size: .; j_call: TRBJ2-3; cdr3_aa: CASKAGAYTDTQYF; cdr3_nt: TGTGCCAGTAAGGCGGGCGCTTACACAGATACGCAGTATTTT
d_call: TRBD1; v_call: TRBV7-2; clone_size: .; j_call: TRBJ1-6; cdr3_aa: CASSIRTGASYNSPLHF; cdr3_nt: TGTGCCAGCAGCATAAGGACAGGGGCTTCCTATAATTCACCCCTCCACTTT
d_call: TRBD2; v_call: TRBV27; clone_size: few; j_call: TRBJ2-7; cdr3_aa: CASSSAGTSGRALGEQYF; cdr3_nt: TGTGCCAGCAGTTCCGCCGGGACTAGCGGGAGGGCCCTCGGCGAGCAGTACTTC
d_call: .; v_call: TRBV7-6; clone_size: .; j_call: TRBJ1-1; cdr3_aa: CASSLGEITEAFF; cdr3_nt: TGTGCCAGCAGCTTAGGGGAGATCACTGAAGCTTTCTTT
d_call: TRBD1; v_call: TRBV29-1; clone_size: few; j_call: TRBJ1-1; cdr3_aa: CSVELGTGLTEAFF; cdr3_nt: TGCAGCGTTGAATTGGGGACAGGGTTGACTGAAGCTTTCTTT
d_call: .; v_call: TRBV2; clone_size: few; j_call: TRBJ2-7; cdr3_aa: CASSIRLVYEQYF; cdr3_nt: TGTGCCAGCAGTATACGACTGGTCTACGAGCAGTACTTC
d_call: .; v_call: TRBV5-1; clone_size: .; j_call: TRBJ2-1; cdr3_aa: CASSPDRVGGEQFF; cdr3_nt: TGCGCCAGCAGCCCCGACAGGGTGGGGGGTGAGCAGTTCTTC
d_call: .; v_call: TRBV9; clone_size: once; j_call: TRBJ2-7; cdr3_aa: CASSVDPVSYEQYF; cdr3_nt: TGTGCCAGCAGCGTAGACCCAGTTTCCTACGAGCAGTACTTC
d_call: .; v_call: TRBV28; clone_size: .; j_call: TRBJ1-2; cdr3_aa: CASQTGKYGYTF; cdr3_nt: TGTGCCAGTCAGACAGGAAAATATGGCTACACCTTC
d_call: .; v_call: TRBV9; clone_size: .; j_call: TRBJ2-7; cdr3_aa: CASSVGHHSYEQYF; cdr3_nt: TGTGCCAGCAGCGTTGGCCACCACTCCTACGAGCAGTACTTC
d_call: .; v_call: TRBV19; clone_size: .; j_call: TRBJ2-7; cdr3_aa: CASSILGGGSGHYTSYEQYF; cdr3_nt: TGTGCCAGTAGTATCTTAGGTGGGGGGTCGGGGCACTATACATCCTACGAGCAGTACTTC
d_call: .; v_call: TRBV30; clone_size: once; j_call: TRBJ2-7; cdr3_aa: CAWSQFYEQYF; cdr3_nt: TGTGCCTGGAGCCAGTTCTACGAGCAGTACTTC
d_call: TRBD2; v_call: TRBV6-5; clone_size: .; j_call: TRBJ2-7; cdr3_aa: CASSYWASGSYEQYF; cdr3_nt: TGTGCCAGCAGTTACTGGGCTAGCGGGAGCTACGAGCAGTACTTC
d_call: TRBD1; v_call: TRBV5-6; clone_size: few; j_call: TRBJ2-7; cdr3_aa: CASSDRVSSRSSYEQYF; cdr3_nt: TGTGCCAGCAGCGACAGGGTGTCTAGCCGGTCCTCCTACGAGCAGTACTTC
d_call: .; v_call: TRBV28; clone_size: .; j_call: TRBJ1-3; cdr3_aa: CASRGASLSGNTIYF; cdr3_nt: TGTGCCAGCAGGGGGGCCAGTCTCTCTGGAAACACCATATATTTT
d_call: .; v_call: TRBV6-4; clone_size: few; j_call: TRBJ2-1; cdr3_aa: CASTSLWSSYNEQFF; cdr3_nt: TGTGCCAGCACAAGCCTCTGGAGCTCCTACAATGAGCAGTTCTTC